The present TCR beta chain was sequenced within a study of a mutant IDH1 vaccine in newly diagnosed glioma. Study-level background: Sex among treated patients split about 62% male, roughly 40% female; mean age was approximately 40 years. Standard pretreatment was either radiotherapy, temozolomide, or, for most, radiochemotherapy with temozolomide.

Concerning this clone itself: Its cognate antigen is unknown.

V was pared by 5 bases and J by 2 bases, with 12 bases of the junction left unmatched. The CDR3 consists of 19 residues. Germline CDR1 SGHAT, CDR2 FQNNGV. The sample's time point: week 47, end of study. Doses of 300 ug of mutant IDH1 20-mer peptide were given with topical imiquimod. Diagnosis in the donors showed new WHO grade 3 or 4 astrocytomas that were IDH1-mutant and ATRX-lost. Repertoires were generated with immunoSEQ multiplex PCR, while TCRdb's copy carries only in-frame clones and drops some. The sample carries tens of thousands of clones, around 83% recorded once. General study results and limits: Apparently, pseudoprogression bore no relation to changes among the top peripheral T cell clonotypes.

This receptor was identified in a man between 25 and 39 years old with glioma. The chain is built from TRBV11-2 and TRBJ1-4; 12 bases match TRBD1. The specimen comprised PBMCs, sampled from a glioma patient whose treatment included an IDH1 peptide vaccine. The CDR3 DNA follows: TGTGCCAGCAGCCGTAGGGACAGGGGGCTTGTTGACACTAATGAAAAACTGTTTTTT. Encoded protein: CASSRRDRGLVDTNEKLFF.